Detailed here is one T cell receptor beta chain. The antigen it binds to is not known. It has no much larger one-base neighbor in the sample; base qualities were not kept. This record comes from a study of CD8 T cells in Susac syndrome (dated by TCRdb to the late 2010s). General notes on the study: Among the Susac syndrome patients who were sequenced, clinically active disease was present in five or six and clinical remission was observed in under ten. Susac syndrome patients were therapy-naive, on corticosteroids (some also receiving IVIg), or on IVIg alone at blood withdrawal. Whether CD8+ T cell activation and differentiation in Susac syndrome was antigen driven was tested using repertoire sequencing. What the authors observed across the whole study: The CD4+ T cell repertoire of patients with Susac syndrome showed no detectable clonal expansion. The TCR sequencing and HLA analysis was acknowledged to have included a relatively small number of individuals.

Trimming removed 1 base from V and 3 bases from J, leaving 19 bases between the germline ends. From cysteine to phenylalanine, the CDR3 is 17 amino acids long. The CDR3 DNA has 51 bases and is translated from base 1. CDR1 SGHVS and CDR2 FQNEAQ were looked up in the germline V gene. Peripheral blood CD8+ and CD4+ T cells from healthy donors, Susac syndrome patients and multiple sclerosis patients were profiled by high-throughput TCR beta sequencing. The Susac syndrome patients fulfilled recently defined diagnostic criteria for either definite or probable disease. Bulk CD8+ and CD4+ T cells were purified by magnetic negative isolation, while CD8+ TEMRA cells were enriched using FACS. Blood was drawn into EDTA tubes, processed within 24 hours, and PBMCs were isolated by density gradient centrifugation. PBMCs destined for TCR sequencing were cryopreserved in liquid nitrogen and later thawed in a 37 °C water bath. Purity of sorted or isolated CD4+, CD8+ and CD8+ TEMRA cells was at least 90%.

RNA was extracted using the RNeasy kit, and roughly 0.5 to 1 ug of the RNA was reverse transcribed with random hexamers. The immunoSEQ multiplex PCR assay, covering 54 Vbeta and 13 Jbeta segments, was used to amplify TCR beta CDR3 regions. PCR amplification bias was corrected by using a synthetic template baseline for primer optimization and computational correction. The original methods were these. Only productive sequences were kept, with reads annotated to V, D and J genes according to IMGT and analyzed in immunoSEQ Analyzer. To calculate clonality, Shannon entropy was normalized by log2 of the number of productive unique sequences and then subtracted from one. For each patient and control, public and private clones were evaluated among the 100 most prevalent clones. Susac-specific clones were defined as absent from healthy and MS cohorts, around 1,000 published viral clones and other ImmuneACCESS disease sequences. TCRdb's own reprocessing of the public reads used fastp at Q25 and MiXCR and kept productive beta chains. Every distinct CDR3 protein forms one entry, paired with its most common genes and DNA. TCRdb, rather than the study authors, made the V and J calls. The sample has approximately 190,000 distinct CDR3 sequences on record, 95% of them singletons. The ten largest clonotypes hold approximately 0.089% of the sample.

The sequence derives from a human donor with Susac syndrome. The chain is made from TRBV7-8 and TRBJ2-7; tentative D gene TRBD1, with 7 bases matching. The sample taken for sequencing was CD4+ T cells from PBMCs. Here is the DNA: TGTGCCAGCAGCTTAGGCGGGACGGGACAGCTATTCTACGAGCAGTACTTC. The resulting protein is CASSLGGTGQLFYEQYF. The CDR3, completed at both ends by the reference TRBV7-8 and TRBJ2-7 genes, gives the full variable domain GAGVSQSPRYKVAKRGQDVALRCDPISGHVSLFWYQQALGQGPEFLTYFQNEAQLDKSGLPSDRFFAERPEGSVSTLKIQRTQQEDSAVYLCASSLGGTGQLFYEQYFGPGTRLTVT.